This T cell receptor (beta chain) emerged from a study of T cell responses to AZD1222 COVID-19 vaccine. Study conclusions and caveats: White British donors predominated, females outnumbered males, and clonal diversity was possibly underestimated.

Germline loops: CDR1 SGDLS, CDR2 YYNGEE. The junction had 12 bases not matched to a gene; V was cut back by 0 bases and J by 5 bases. CDR3 length equals 18 residues. About this clone: Its antigen is unknown.

Profiling relied on immunoSEQ multiplex PCR, and the TCRdb table lists in-frame clones only, not all of them. The sample records 83,000 or so clones, about 84% being singletons. This TCR derives from an adult in good health. The V gene is TRBV9, the J gene TRBJ2-2; TRBD1 aligns across 8 bases. The sample in question was peripheral blood, obtained on day 0 of AZD1222 vaccination. The CDR3 here is CASSVGPGGLTQTGELFF. CDR3 sequence (DNA): TGTGCCAGCAGCGTAGGTCCAGGGGGCCTCACTCAGACCGGGGAGCTGTTTTTT.